This T cell receptor beta chain appears in the sequencing data of a study of Ad26.COV2.S vaccination and SARS-CoV-2 variants. Study in general: The donor belonged to the COV1001 Ad26.COV2.S trial arm. Into the muscle, Ad26.COV2.S was dosed once or twice, 56 days apart.

Treatment here: 19 received Ad26.COV2.S at low or high dose, single or two shots; 5 received placebo; per-sample allocation not given. Collection of samples fell on day 63 after the first vaccine or placebo injection. The CDR3 runs 15 residues. CDR1 is SGHVS, CDR2 FNYEAQ, per germline. With V trimmed by 1 base and J by 7 bases, 9 bases remained unmatched. The table came from immunoSEQ multiplex PCR; TCRdb's copy has only in-frame clones and leaves some out. The data show 300,000 to 400,000 clones, less than 90% seen once. This chain connects TRBV7-6 to TRBJ2-7, with 8 positions matching TRBD1. The clonotype comes from a person between 18 and 65 years old who received the Ad26.COV2.S COVID-19 vaccine or a placebo. Here the sequenced sample was peripheral blood, taken in a trial of Ad26.COV2.S vaccine versus placebo. CDR3 loop: CASSLERRGPGEQYF. The CDR3 coding sequence is TGTGCCAGCAGCTTAGAGCGCAGGGGGCCGGGGGAGCAGTACTTC.